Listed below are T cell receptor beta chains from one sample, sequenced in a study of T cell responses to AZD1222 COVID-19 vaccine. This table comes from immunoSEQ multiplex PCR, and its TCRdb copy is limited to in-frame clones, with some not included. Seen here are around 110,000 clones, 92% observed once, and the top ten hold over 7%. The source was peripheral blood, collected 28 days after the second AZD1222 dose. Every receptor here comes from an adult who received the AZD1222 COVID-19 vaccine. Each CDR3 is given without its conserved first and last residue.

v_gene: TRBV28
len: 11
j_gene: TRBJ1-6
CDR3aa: ATASRENSPLH

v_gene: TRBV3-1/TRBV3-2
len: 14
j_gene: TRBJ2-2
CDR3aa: ASSQAVLVNTGELF

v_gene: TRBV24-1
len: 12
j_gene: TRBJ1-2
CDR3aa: ATSDPNRGQGYT

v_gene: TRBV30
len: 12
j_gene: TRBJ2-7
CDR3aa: AWSSGTSAYEQY

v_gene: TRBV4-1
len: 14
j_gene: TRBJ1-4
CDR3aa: ASTSVGEATNEKLF

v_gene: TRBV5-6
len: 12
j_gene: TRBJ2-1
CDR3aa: ASSWGSSYNEQF

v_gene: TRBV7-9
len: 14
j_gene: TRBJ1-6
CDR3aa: ASSLWDRGRRSPLH

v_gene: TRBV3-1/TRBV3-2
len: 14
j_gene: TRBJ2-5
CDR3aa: ASSQGTSGGEETQY

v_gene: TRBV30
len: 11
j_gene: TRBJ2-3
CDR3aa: AWSVQGLPTQY

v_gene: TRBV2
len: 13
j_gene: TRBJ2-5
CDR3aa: ASSPLDKSQETQY

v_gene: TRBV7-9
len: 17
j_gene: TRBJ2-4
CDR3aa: ASSLVWRQGNLTKNIQY

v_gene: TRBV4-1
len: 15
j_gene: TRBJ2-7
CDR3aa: ASSQELSGGPSYEQY

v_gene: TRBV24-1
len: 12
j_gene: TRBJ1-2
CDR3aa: ATSRTGGNYGYT

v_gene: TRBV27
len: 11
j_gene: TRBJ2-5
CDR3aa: ATAGTAVGTQY

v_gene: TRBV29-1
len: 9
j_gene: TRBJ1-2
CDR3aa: SVGREDGYT

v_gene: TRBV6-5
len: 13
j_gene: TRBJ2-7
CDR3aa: ASSYIGDGSYEQY

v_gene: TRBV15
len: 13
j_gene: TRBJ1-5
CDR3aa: ATSPDTGAHQPQH

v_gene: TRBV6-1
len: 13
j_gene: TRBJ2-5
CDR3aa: ASSEGILWAETQY

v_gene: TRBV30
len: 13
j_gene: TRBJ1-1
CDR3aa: AWSFRTAQNTEAF

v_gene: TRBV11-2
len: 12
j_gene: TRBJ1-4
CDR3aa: ASSPAGLREKLF

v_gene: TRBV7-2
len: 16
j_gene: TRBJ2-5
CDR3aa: ASSPIFGTSGTSETQY